This T cell receptor (beta chain) was sequenced in a study of blood T cell repertoires in COVID-19. As handled by the study authors: Estimated nucleated cell counts came from reference gene primer amplification. Here immunoSEQ multiplex PCR was the method, and the copy in TCRdb shows in-frame clones only, minus some. The DNA was the basis for D and trimming; V, J and clone size are from that table. The data contain 350,000 to 500,000 clones, 70% to 90% of them singletons. Looked up from germline, CDR1 is SGHVS and CDR2 is FQNEAQ. This CDR3 spans 16 amino acids. V lost 0 bases and J lost 0, with 9 bases in between. Exposed enrollees encountered a COVID-19 case at some point within 2 weeks before study entry.

The sample taken for sequencing was PBMCs or T cells enriched from blood (not recorded which). This rearrangement joins TRBV7-8 to TRBJ1-5; a possible D gene is TRBD1 (5 bases). The clonotype comes from a woman aged 18-35 years who had been exposed to COVID-19. CDR3 DNA: TGTGCCAGCAGCTTAGCCCGACAGATTAGCAATCAGCCCCAGCATTTT. It encodes CASSLARQISNQPQHF.